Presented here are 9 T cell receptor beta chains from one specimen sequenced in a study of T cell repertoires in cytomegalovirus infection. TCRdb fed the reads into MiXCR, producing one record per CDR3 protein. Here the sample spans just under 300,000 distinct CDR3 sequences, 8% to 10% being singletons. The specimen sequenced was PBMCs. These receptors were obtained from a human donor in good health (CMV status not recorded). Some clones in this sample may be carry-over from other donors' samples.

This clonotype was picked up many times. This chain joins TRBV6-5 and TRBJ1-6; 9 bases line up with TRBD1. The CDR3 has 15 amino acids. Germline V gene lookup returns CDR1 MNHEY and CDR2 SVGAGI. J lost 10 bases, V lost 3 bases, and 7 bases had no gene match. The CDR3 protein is CASSYNRGQRSPLHF. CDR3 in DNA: TGTGCCAGCAGTTATAACAGGGGGCAGCGATCACCCCTCCACTTT.

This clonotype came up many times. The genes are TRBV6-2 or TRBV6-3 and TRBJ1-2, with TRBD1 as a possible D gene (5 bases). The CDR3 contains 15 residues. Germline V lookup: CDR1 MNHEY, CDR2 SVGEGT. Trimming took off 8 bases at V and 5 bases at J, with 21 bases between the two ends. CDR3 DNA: TGTGCCAGCTCGGACGCTGTACCCGGGACGTATGGCTACACCTTC. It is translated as CASSDAVPGTYGYTF.

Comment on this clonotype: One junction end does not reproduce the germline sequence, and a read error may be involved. CDR3 residues: CASSLGLAGGF. In nucleotides, the CDR3 is TGTGCCAGCAGCCTCGGACTAGCGGGGGGCTTC. V is TRBV5-8 and J is TRBJ2-1; 14 positions match TRBD2. Germline lookup yields CDR1 SGHTS and CDR2 YDEGEE. The CDR3 consists of 11 residues.

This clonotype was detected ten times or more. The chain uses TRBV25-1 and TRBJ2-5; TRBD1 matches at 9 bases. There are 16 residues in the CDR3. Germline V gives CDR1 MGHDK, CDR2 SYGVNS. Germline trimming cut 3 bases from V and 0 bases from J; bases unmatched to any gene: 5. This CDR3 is CASSDHGTGNQETQYF. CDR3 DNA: TGTGCCAGCAGTGACCACGGGACAGGGAACCAAGAGACCCAGTACTTC.

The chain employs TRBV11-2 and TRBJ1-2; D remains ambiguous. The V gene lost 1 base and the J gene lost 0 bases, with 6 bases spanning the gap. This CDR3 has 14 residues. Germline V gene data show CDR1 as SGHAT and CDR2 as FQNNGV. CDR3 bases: TGTGCCAGCAGCTTAGCACAGACTAACTATGGCTACACCTTC. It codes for CASSLAQTNYGYTF.

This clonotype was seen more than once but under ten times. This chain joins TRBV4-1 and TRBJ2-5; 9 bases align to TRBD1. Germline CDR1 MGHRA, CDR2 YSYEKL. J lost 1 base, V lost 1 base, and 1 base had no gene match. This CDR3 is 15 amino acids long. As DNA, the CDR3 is TGCGCCAGCAGCCAAGCGGACAGGGGCCAAGAGACCCAGTACTTC. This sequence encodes CASSQADRGQETQYF.

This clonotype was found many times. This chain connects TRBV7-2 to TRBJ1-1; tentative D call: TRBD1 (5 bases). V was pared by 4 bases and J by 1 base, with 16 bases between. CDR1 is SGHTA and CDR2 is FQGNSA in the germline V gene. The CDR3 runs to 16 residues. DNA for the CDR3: TGTGCCAGCAGCTCCACCTTCGGCCAGGGGAACACTGAAGCTTTCTTT. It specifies CASSSTFGQGNTEAFF. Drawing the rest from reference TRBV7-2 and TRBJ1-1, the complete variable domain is GAGVSQSPSNKVTEKGKDVELRCDPISGHTALYWYRQSLGQGLEFLIYFQGNSAPDKSGLPSDRFSAERTGGSVSTLTIQRTQQEDSAVYLCASSSTFGQGNTEAFFGQGTRLTVV.

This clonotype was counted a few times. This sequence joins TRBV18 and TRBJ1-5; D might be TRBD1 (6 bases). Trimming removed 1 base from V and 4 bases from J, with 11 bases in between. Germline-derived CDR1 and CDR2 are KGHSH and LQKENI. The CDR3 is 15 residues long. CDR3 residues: CASSPRTVRNQPQHF. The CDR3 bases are TGTGCCAGCTCACCACGGACAGTTCGTAATCAGCCCCAGCATTTT.

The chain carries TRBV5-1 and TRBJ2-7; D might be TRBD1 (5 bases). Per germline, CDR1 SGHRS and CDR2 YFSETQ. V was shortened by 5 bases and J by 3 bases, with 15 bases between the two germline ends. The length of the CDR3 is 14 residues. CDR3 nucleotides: TGCGCCAGCAGATCAGGGTTGGTCGGCTACGAGCAGTACTTC. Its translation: CASRSGLVGYEQYF.